This T cell receptor (beta chain) derives from a study of early stage breast cancer tumors. Remarks on this clone: The antigen is undetermined.

Whole-study findings and limits: Most shared enriched TCRB sequences were commonly generated ones. Compared with adjacent normal breast tissue, tumors showed 2 to 3-fold greater T cell density and higher clonality.

The assay was immunoSEQ multiplex PCR, and TCRdb's table has in-frame clones only and misses some. The profile shows over 15,000 clones, around 83% of them singletons. This TCR was sampled from a person aged 65 to 79 with breast cancer. Sequencing was performed on blood.

The CDR3 protein is CASSLRDRLSYEQYF. CDR3 in DNA: TGTGCCAGCAGCTTGAGGGACAGACTGTCCTACGAGCAGTACTTC. This chain connects TRBV5-6 to TRBJ2-7; 7 bases fit TRBD1. Trimming at V came to 1 base and at J to 1 base, leaving 5 bases not matched to a gene. Per the germline V gene, CDR1 is SGHDT and CDR2 is YYEEEE. The CDR3 loop spans 15 amino acids.